This T cell receptor (beta chain) was identified in a study of cytomegalovirus exposure and HLA in healthy donors. Overall study context: The approximately 120 validation repertoires, a later analysis reported, used the same platform as the 550 to 700 repertoires from the first cohort.

Whole-study results and caveats: Among TCR sequences, most were rare, though some public TCRs appeared in many donors. Reports showed the classifier diagnosing cytomegalovirus status with high specificity and sensitivity. A list of more than 150 TCR beta chains associated with cytomegalovirus was given.

On this clone: The antigen is undetermined.

Libraries were prepared by immunoSEQ multiplex PCR; TCRdb keeps only in-frame clonotypes and omits some of them. The sample includes over 200,000 clones, around 88% seen only once; the top ten take about 3%. The CDR3 loop spans 14 amino acids. V trimming: 4 bases; J trimming: 9 bases; junction bases outside the gene matches: 8. Looked up from germline, CDR1 is SGHRS and CDR2 is YFSETQ. This sequence originates from a woman in her late teens or twenties in good health and CMV-seronegative. The chain is built from TRBV5-1 and TRBJ2-3, with TRBD2 identical over 10 bases. What was sequenced was PBMCs. The CDR3 region is CASSVASGGETQYF. The CDR3 nucleotides are TGCGCCAGCAGCGTCGCTAGCGGGGGAGAGACGCAGTATTTT.